The subject of this entry is one T cell receptor (beta chain). Its target is not known. Looked up from germline, CDR1 is SGHRS and CDR2 is YFSETQ. Trimming removed 4 bases from V and 5 bases from J, with 15 bases in between. The CDR3 is made up of 14 amino acids. In the PCR, 60 Vbeta and 13 Jbeta primers were used. This table comes from immunoSEQ multiplex PCR, and its TCRdb copy is limited to in-frame clones, with some not included. The data show some 130,000 clones, about 80% seen once. The data were taken from a study of cytomegalovirus exposure and HLA in healthy donors. Whole-study findings and limits: In a later analysis, DRB1 alleles had the most associated TCRs; HLA-C alleles the fewest. Among immune exposure information, only CMV serostatus was available. Most of the CMV-associated TCR beta chains (in a later analysis) appeared to be HLA-restricted. A later analysis associated around 17,000 TCR beta sequences with HLA alleles at a 0.05 false discovery rate.

The sequenced sample was PBMCs. The rearrangement uses TRBV5-1 and TRBJ1-1, with a tentative D call TRBD1 (6 bases). This sequence was found in a man aged 35 to 55 in good health and CMV-seropositive. As DNA, the CDR3 is TGCGCCAGCAGCACCAGGGACATTCGGACTGAAGCTTTCTTT. Translating it yields CASSTRDIRTEAFF. Supplemented by reference TRBV5-1 and TRBJ1-1, the full variable domain reads KAGVTQTPRYLIKTRGQQVTLSCSPISGHRSVSWYQQTPGQGLQFLFEYFSETQRNKGNFPGRFSGRQFSNSRSEMNVSTLELGDSALYLCASSTRDIRTEAFFGQGTRLTVV.